This TCR beta chain was identified in a study of blood T cell repertoires in COVID-19. The wider study: In each case, the material was cDNA or gDNA derived from T cells, B-cell-depleted T cells, or PBMCs.

Original processing notes: Nucleated cell number was recorded as an estimate derived from reference gene primer amplification. Data came from immunoSEQ multiplex PCR; TCRdb stores just in-frame clones and leaves some out. V, J and clone size were drawn from that table, and D and trimming were deduced from the DNA. The data contain some 200,000 clones, about nine tenths of them singletons. The CDR3 has 14 residues. Germline CDR1 LNHDA, CDR2 SQIVND (reference sequence). Trimming removed 9 bases from V and 3 bases from J; junction bases left unmatched: 9. The origin of this receptor is a woman in her sixties or seventies with acute or convalescent COVID-19. Sequencing input: peripheral blood. The gene calls are TRBV19 and TRBJ2-5, with 8 nucleotides matching TRBD1. The CDR3 region is CASKHRGTEETQYF. The CDR3 nucleotides are TGTGCCAGCAAACACAGGGGGACCGAAGAGACCCAGTACTTC.